Each of the 23 T cell receptor beta chains below was sequenced from the same sample in a study of beta chain features in type 1 diabetes (dated by TCRdb to between 2017 and 2018). Study-wide findings and limitations: In all four CD4+ subsets, TCRB CDR3 length was moderately but significantly shorter in type 1 diabetes patients.

The library was obtained by the immunoSEQ multiplex PCR assay. The entire isolated RNA was reverse transcribed using the High Capacity cDNA Reverse Transcription Kit, and thus expressed TCRB transcripts were sequenced. TCRdb stores this immuneACCESS table with in-frame sequences only. Part of the clones is absent; in the studies checked, under half of the shortfall reflects unresolved V genes, and no reason is known for the rest. The sample yields about 160,000 clones; approximately 8% were counted once. Jointly, the top ten make up roughly 1% of the sample. For these TCRs, the target antigens are not known. Material for sequencing was central memory CD4+ T cells from blood. These receptors came from a middle-aged woman with type 1 diabetes.

This clone was observed a few times. The V and J genes are TRBV6-6 and TRBJ2-2, with 7 bases fitting TRBD1. CDR1 is MNHNY, CDR2 SVGAGI, per germline (reference sequence). Losses at the gene ends were 2 bases for V and 3 bases for J; bases not matched to a gene: 3. CDR3 length: 15 amino acids. CDR3 in DNA: TGTGCCAGCAGTTACACCGGGACAGACACCGGGGAGCTGTTTTTT. This sequence encodes CASSYTGTDTGELFF.

This clone was seen a few times. This chain links TRBV6-1 with TRBJ2-3, with no clear D. Germline V gene data show CDR1 as MNHNS and CDR2 as SASEGT. CDR3 length equals 11 residues. V lost 4 bases to trimming and J lost 6 bases, with 5 bases between them. The CDR3 spells CASSVGDTQYF. CDR3 nucleotide sequence: TGTGCCAGCAGTGTCGGGGATACGCAGTATTTT.

There are a few counts of this clone. The chain uses TRBV5-4 and TRBJ2-4, with 8 positions matching TRBD1. After removal of 1 base from V and 6 bases from J, the junction contained 3 bases not matched to a gene. The germline gives CDR1 SGHNT, CDR2 YYREEE (reference sequence). There are 14 residues in the CDR3. The CDR3 reads CASSLQGAVNIQYF. The CDR3 DNA follows: TGTGCCAGCAGCTTGCAGGGGGCGGTAAACATTCAGTACTTC.

This clone was picked up a small number of times. In DNA, the CDR3 is TGTGCCAGTAGTATATCCGACAGGGGAGGGGGCAATCAGCCCCAGCATTTT. Translation gives CASSISDRGGGNQPQHF. The V and J genes are TRBV19 and TRBJ1-5; 8 bases are a match to TRBD1. Germline assignment: CDR1 LNHDA and CDR2 SQIVND (reference sequence). Trimming took 2 bases from V and 2 from J; bases not matched to a gene: 8. The CDR3 length is 17 residues. Complete variable domain (other parts from reference TRBV19 and TRBJ1-5): DGGITQSPKYLFRKEGQNVTLSCEQNLNHDAMYWYRQDPGQGLRLIYYSQIVNDFQKGDIAEGYSVSREKKESFPLTVTSAQKNPTAFYLCASSISDRGGGNQPQHFGDGTRLSIL.

In regard to this clone: A junction end diverges from the germline sequence, so it may reflect a read error. The J gene is TRBJ1-2, the V gene TRBV10-3; no clear D gene. Per the germline V gene, CDR1 is ENHRY and CDR2 is SYGVKD. The CDR3 has 13 amino acids. Here the CDR3 DNA reads TGTGCCAGCAGTGATGCGGGCGGGTATGGCTACACCTTC. Translating gives CASSDAGGYGYTF.

The chain joins TRBV7-3 to TRBJ2-1, with 9 positions matching TRBD2. The CDR3 spans 16 residues. Germline-derived CDR1 and CDR2 are SGHTA and FQGTGA. With 5 bases clipped from V and 7 bases from J, the junction kept 12 bases outside the gene matches. The CDR3 bases are TGTGCCAGCAGCCAGTATGTGGGTAGCGGGAGAAATGAGCAGTTCTTC. Protein sequence: CASSQYVGSGRNEQFF.

The chain recombines TRBV27 with TRBJ1-1; weak D call: TRBD1 (6 bases). CDR3 length equals 15 residues. Germline V gene data show CDR1 as MNHEY and CDR2 as SMNVEV (reference sequence). The V end lost 4 bases, the J end lost 6 bases, and 18 bases lay between the germline ends. CDR3 in DNA: TGTGCCAGCAGTTCAAGACAGGTCCAAACGGCTGAAGCTTTCTTT. Amino acid sequence: CASSSRQVQTAEAFF.

In its sample, this clone was seen a few times. This chain connects TRBV29-1 to TRBJ2-1; the D gene is possibly TRBD2 (6 bases). V gave up 6 bases and J gave up 3 bases, with 24 bases separating them. Per germline, CDR1 SQVTM and CDR2 ANQGSEA. The CDR3 contains 17 residues. The CDR3 DNA sequence: TGCAGCGTGGTCCCGGGACTTATCTTCAGTCGCTACAATGAGCAGTTCTTC. This encodes CSVVPGLIFSRYNEQFF.

The CDR3 reads CSVEDGAHRGDYEQYF. For the CDR3, the DNA is TGCAGCGTTGAAGATGGCGCCCACAGGGGTGACTACGAGCAGTACTTC. The J gene is TRBJ2-7, the V gene TRBV29-1; 7 nucleotides match TRBD1. Per the germline V gene, CDR1 is SQVTM and CDR2 is ANQGSEA. The CDR3 extends over 16 amino acids. Trimming at V came to 0 bases and at J to 3 bases, leaving 11 bases not matched to a gene.

The chain's CDR3 is CASSLGGDTEAFF. The CDR3 DNA is TGCGCCAGCAGCCTGGGGGGGGACACTGAAGCTTTCTTT. The chain employs TRBV4-1 and TRBJ1-1; the D gene is possibly TRBD1 (5 bases). The V end lost 4 bases, the J end lost 3 bases, and 9 bases lay between the germline ends. CDR1 is MGHRA and CDR2 is YSYEKL in the germline V gene. The CDR3 has 13 residues.

This clone has a handful of counts. This chain links TRBV7-2 with TRBJ1-1; maybe TRBD1 (5 bases). Germline values: CDR1 SGHTA, CDR2 FQGNSA. V lost 3 bases and J lost 5, with 13 bases in between. This CDR3 has 14 amino acids. The CDR3 DNA reads as TGTGCCAGCAGCTTCCAGGGTAAGGAGACTGAAGCTTTCTTT. Encoded protein: CASSFQGKETEAFF.

This clone was observed a few times. V gene TRBV7-9 combines with J gene TRBJ2-7, with D unresolved. Germline assignment: CDR1 SEHNR and CDR2 FQNEAQ (reference sequence). V was pared by 8 bases and J by 0 bases, with 14 bases between. The CDR3 has 14 residues. In DNA form, the CDR3 reads TGTGCCAGCGGCCAGCAGGCAGACTCCTACGAGCAGTACTTC. It encodes CASGQQADSYEQYF.

The table lists this clone with many counts. The chain employs TRBV18 and TRBJ1-2; maybe TRBD1 (5 bases). CDR3 length equals 12 residues. The germline gives CDR1 KGHSH, CDR2 LQKENI. V lost 4 bases and J 6 bases, leaving 9 bases between the germline ends. This CDR3 reads CASSRFRDGYTF. Written as DNA, the CDR3 is TGTGCCAGCTCACGTTTCAGGGATGGCTACACCTTC. The full variable domain, with the rest looked up from reference TRBV18 and TRBJ1-2, is NAGVMQNPRHLVRRRGQEARLRCSPMKGHSHVYWYRQLPEEGLKFMVYLQKENIIDESGMPKERFSAEFPKEGPSILRIQQVVRGDSAAYFCASSRFRDGYTFGSGTRLTVV.

Written as DNA, the CDR3 is TGCAGCGTTGAAGATCGAGGTTCGGCCACTGAAGCTTTCTTT. Its protein product is CSVEDRGSATEAFF. The rearrangement joins TRBV29-1 to TRBJ1-1; no firm D call. CDR3 length: 14 amino acids. Trimming pared 0 bases from V and 4 bases from J, leaving 12 bases between. CDR1 is SQVTM, CDR2 ANQGSEA, per germline.

This rearrangement joins TRBV28 to TRBJ1-5; D may be TRBD1 (6 bases). The CDR3 is 15 residues long. From germline, CDR1 is MDHEN and CDR2 SYDVKM. Trimming took off 4 bases at V and 8 bases at J, with 18 bases between the two ends. For the CDR3, the DNA is TGTGCCAGCAGTTCCTTCCTGGGGGCGATTAAGCCCCAGCATTTT. Translation gives CASSSFLGAIKPQHF.

Ten or more counts support this clone. The V gene is TRBV28, the J gene TRBJ2-5; TRBD2 aligns across 12 bases. The V gene's germline CDR1 is MDHEN and CDR2 SYDVKM. J lost 7 bases, V lost 6 bases, and 12 bases had no gene match. This CDR3 region has 16 residues. In nucleotides, the CDR3 is TGTGCCAGCAGCCTATTCCCTAGCGGGAGGGCCGGGACCCAGTACTTC. This translates into CASSLFPSGRAGTQYF.

The sample holds a few counts of this clone. The chain uses TRBV29-1 and TRBJ1-2; the D gene is possibly TRBD1 (5 bases). The CDR3 length is 15 residues. Trimming removed 6 bases from V and 2 bases from J, with 19 bases in between. Looked up from germline, CDR1 is SQVTM and CDR2 is ANQGSEA. CDR3 amino acids: CSVDPGGRQNYGYTF. CDR3 nucleotides: TGCAGCGTCGACCCGGGGGGGAGACAGAACTATGGCTACACCTTC.

Here the CDR3 DNA reads TGTGCCAGCAGCCCCCCAGCGGGAGGGCCGGGGGAGCAGTTCTTC. This codes for CASSPPAGGPGEQFF. The chain couples TRBV7-2 to TRBJ2-1, with TRBD2 identical over 10 bases. The length of the CDR3 is 15 residues. The junction had 11 bases not matched to a gene; V was cut back by 5 bases and J by 10 bases. Germline CDR1 and CDR2: SGHTA and FQGNSA.

This rearrangement joins TRBV27 to TRBJ2-1, with 13 bases fitting TRBD2. Unmatched junction bases numbered 4, after V lost 5 bases and J lost 6 bases. Germline V CDR1 and CDR2: MNHEY, SMNVEV (reference sequence). This CDR3 spans 15 amino acids. For the CDR3, the DNA is TGTGCCAGCAGTCCTACTAGCGGGGGGGTCAATGAGCAGTTCTTC. Protein: CASSPTSGGVNEQFF.

In its sample, this clone was seen a few times. The V call is TRBV2, the J call TRBJ1-6; TRBD1 aligns across 8 bases. Unmatched junction bases numbered 4, after V lost 3 bases and J lost 9 bases. Germline assignment: CDR1 SNHLY and CDR2 FYNNEI. CDR3 length: 14 amino acids. CDR3 amino acids: CASSDNRGSSPLHF. DNA for the CDR3: TGTGCCAGCAGTGATAACAGGGGGAGTTCACCCCTCCACTTT.

The table lists this clone with many counts. The chain has TRBV29-1 and TRBJ2-5; 7 bases map to TRBD2. V lost 3 bases and J lost 5; bases outside the gene matches: 6. The CDR3 covers 13 residues. Germline CDR1 SQVTM, CDR2 ANQGSEA. CDR3 protein: CSVERGGWETQYF. Written as DNA, the CDR3 is TGCAGCGTTGAGCGGGGAGGGTGGGAGACCCAGTACTTC.

V gene TRBV7-7 combines with J gene TRBJ2-7; possibly TRBD2 for D (6 bases). With 5 bases removed from V and 5 bases from J, the gap between germline ends came to 19 bases. The CDR3 is 15 amino acids. Germline V lookup: CDR1 SSHAT, CDR2 FNYEAQ (reference sequence). CDR3 sequence (DNA): TGTGCCAGCAGCCCCGATGGGGGAGGTTCGCACGAGCAGTACTTC. This codes for CASSPDGGGSHEQYF.

This clone turned up a few times. The J gene is TRBJ2-7, the V gene TRBV15; no firm D call. The V end lost 0 bases, the J end lost 4 bases, and 16 bases lay between the germline ends. This CDR3 has 16 residues. Germline CDR1 reads LNHNV; CDR2 reads YYDKDF (reference sequence). In DNA, the CDR3 is TGTGCCACCAGCAGAGATGACGCAGGCAAGTCGTACGAGCAGTACTTC. Translating it yields CATSRDDAGKSYEQYF.